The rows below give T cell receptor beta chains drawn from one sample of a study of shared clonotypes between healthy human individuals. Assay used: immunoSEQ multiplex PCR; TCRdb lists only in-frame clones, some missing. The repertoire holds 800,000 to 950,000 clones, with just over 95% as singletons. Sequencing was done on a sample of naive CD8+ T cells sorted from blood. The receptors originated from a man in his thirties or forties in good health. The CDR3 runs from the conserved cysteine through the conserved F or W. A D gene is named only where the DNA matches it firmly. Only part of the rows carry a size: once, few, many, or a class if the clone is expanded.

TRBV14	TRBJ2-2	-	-	CASSQIRSGELFF	TGTGCCAGCAGCCAGATACGAAGCGGGGAGCTGTTTTTT
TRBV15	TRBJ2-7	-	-	CATSRDRQTEQYF	TGTGCCACCAGCAGGGATCGTCAAACGGAGCAGTACTTC
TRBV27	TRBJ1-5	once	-	CASREGNSNQPQHF	TGTGCCAGCAGGGAGGGGAATAGCAATCAGCCCCAGCATTTT
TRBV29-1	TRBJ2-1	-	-	CSVVAVSYNEQFF	TGCAGCGTTGTGGCAGTTTCCTACAATGAGCAGTTCTTC
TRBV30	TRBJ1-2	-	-	CAWELGDGYTF	TGTGCCTGGGAGTTGGGTGATGGCTACACCTTC
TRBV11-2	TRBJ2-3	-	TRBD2	CASSSIAGTDTQYF	TGTGCCAGCAGTTCCATAGCGGGAACAGATACGCAGTATTTT
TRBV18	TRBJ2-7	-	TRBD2	CASSPPRLAGNYEQYF	TGTGCCAGCTCACCACCGAGACTAGCGGGAAACTACGAGCAGTACTTC
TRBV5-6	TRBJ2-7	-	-	CASSLWGRAYEQYF	TGTGCCAGCAGCTTGTGGGGCAGGGCCTACGAGCAGTACTTC
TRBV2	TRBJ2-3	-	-	CASSVRTAVDTQYF	TGTGCCAGCAGTGTGCGGACTGCAGTCGATACGCAGTATTTT
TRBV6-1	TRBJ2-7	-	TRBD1	CASSAYRDRVYEQYF	TGTGCCAGCAGCGCGTACCGGGACAGGGTCTACGAGCAGTACTTC
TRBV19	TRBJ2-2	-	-	CASSIEGGTFRTGELFF	TGTGCCAGTAGTATAGAGGGGGGGACATTCCGCACCGGGGAGCTGTTTTTT
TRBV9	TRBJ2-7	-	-	CASSAGLDYEQYF	TGTGCCAGCAGCGCCGGACTCGACTACGAGCAGTACTTC
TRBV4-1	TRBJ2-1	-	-	CASSQGGGPSTGDEQFF	TGCGCCAGCAGCCAAGGAGGTGGGCCTTCGACGGGTGATGAGCAGTTCTTC
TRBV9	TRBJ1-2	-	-	CASSVTGTTNYGYTF	TGTGCCAGCAGCGTGACCGGGACAACTAACTATGGCTACACCTTC
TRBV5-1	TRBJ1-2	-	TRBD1	CASSRTGEGYTF	TGCGCCAGCAGCCGGACAGGGGAAGGCTACACCTTC
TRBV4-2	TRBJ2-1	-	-	CASSQGHYNEQFF	TGTGCCAGCAGCCAGGGGCACTACAATGAGCAGTTCTTC
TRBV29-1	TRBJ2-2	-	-	CSVWGTGELFF	TGCAGCGTTTGGGGTACCGGGGAGCTGTTTTTT
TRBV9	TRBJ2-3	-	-	CASSVVETDTQYF	TGTGCCAGCAGCGTAGTGGAGACAGATACGCAGTATTTT
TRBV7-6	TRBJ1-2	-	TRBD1	CASSPGTANYGYTF	TGTGCCAGCAGCCCGGGGACAGCTAACTATGGCTACACCTTC
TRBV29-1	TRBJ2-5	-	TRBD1	CSVEAQGVLETQYF	TGCAGCGTTGAAGCACAGGGGGTTCTGGAGACCCAGTACTTC
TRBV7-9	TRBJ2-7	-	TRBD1	CASSPRQGRMDEQYF	TGTGCCAGCAGCCCGAGACAGGGCCGGATGGACGAGCAGTACTTC
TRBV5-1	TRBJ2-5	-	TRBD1	CASSLGQGQETQYF	TGCGCCAGCAGCCTAGGACAGGGCCAAGAGACCCAGTACTTC
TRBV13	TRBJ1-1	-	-	CASSLGTNTEAFF	TGTGCCAGCAGCTTAGGGACTAACACTGAAGCTTTCTTT
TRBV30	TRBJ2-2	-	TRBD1	CAWNPQGNTNTGELFF	TGTGCCTGGAACCCACAGGGGAATACGAACACCGGGGAGCTGTTTTTT
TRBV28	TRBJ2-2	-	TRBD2	CASSLLAGGTGELFF	TGTGCCAGCAGTTTACTAGCGGGAGGTACCGGGGAGCTGTTTTTT
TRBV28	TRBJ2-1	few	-	CASSPDGEQFF	TGTGCCAGCAGTCCAGACGGCGAGCAGTTCTTC
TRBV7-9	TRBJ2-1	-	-	CASGQGPSEQFF	TGTGCCAGCGGCCAGGGCCCCAGTGAGCAGTTCTTC
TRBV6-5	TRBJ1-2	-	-	CASSSSAGYGYTF	TGTGCCAGCAGTTCATCGGCGGGCTATGGCTACACCTTC
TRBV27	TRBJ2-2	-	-	CASSKGGTGELFF	TGTGCCAGCAGTAAGGGGGGCACCGGGGAGCTGTTTTTT
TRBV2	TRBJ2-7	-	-	CASEDPTGTHYEQYF	TGTGCCAGCGAGGACCCCACAGGGACACACTACGAGCAGTACTTC
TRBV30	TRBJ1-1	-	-	CAWSDSMNTEAFF	TGTGCCTGGAGCGACAGTATGAACACTGAAGCTTTCTTT
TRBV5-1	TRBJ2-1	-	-	CASTDPGRLAYNEQFF	TGCGCCAGCACCGACCCAGGGAGACTAGCCTACAATGAGCAGTTCTTC
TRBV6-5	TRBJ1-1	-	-	CASSYSEGNTEAFF	TGTGCCAGCAGTTACTCAGAGGGTAACACTGAAGCTTTCTTT
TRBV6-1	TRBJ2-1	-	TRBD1	CASSEGRGSDNEQFF	TGTGCCAGCAGTGAAGGCAGGGGGTCCGACAATGAGCAGTTCTTC
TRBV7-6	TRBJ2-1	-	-	CASSRPRAQLSVDTDYNEQFF	TGTGCCAGCAGCCGCCCTCGAGCCCAACTTAGCGTTGATACCGACTACAATGAGCAGTTCTTC
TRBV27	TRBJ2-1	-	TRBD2	CASSLAGDHNEQFF	TGTGCCAGCAGTTTGGCGGGAGATCACAATGAGCAGTTCTTC
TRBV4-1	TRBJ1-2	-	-	CASSQAGNDYGYTF	TGCGCCAGCAGCCAAGCCGGGAATGACTATGGCTACACCTTC
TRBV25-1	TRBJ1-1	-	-	CASRSRGNTEAFF	TGTGCCAGCAGAAGCCGAGGGAACACTGAAGCTTTCTTT
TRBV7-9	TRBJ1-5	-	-	CASSSSQVNQPQHF	TGTGCCAGCAGCTCGTCACAGGTTAATCAGCCCCAGCATTTT
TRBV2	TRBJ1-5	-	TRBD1	CASRTGGWTSNQPQHF	TGTGCCAGCAGGACAGGGGGCTGGACGAGCAATCAGCCCCAGCATTTT